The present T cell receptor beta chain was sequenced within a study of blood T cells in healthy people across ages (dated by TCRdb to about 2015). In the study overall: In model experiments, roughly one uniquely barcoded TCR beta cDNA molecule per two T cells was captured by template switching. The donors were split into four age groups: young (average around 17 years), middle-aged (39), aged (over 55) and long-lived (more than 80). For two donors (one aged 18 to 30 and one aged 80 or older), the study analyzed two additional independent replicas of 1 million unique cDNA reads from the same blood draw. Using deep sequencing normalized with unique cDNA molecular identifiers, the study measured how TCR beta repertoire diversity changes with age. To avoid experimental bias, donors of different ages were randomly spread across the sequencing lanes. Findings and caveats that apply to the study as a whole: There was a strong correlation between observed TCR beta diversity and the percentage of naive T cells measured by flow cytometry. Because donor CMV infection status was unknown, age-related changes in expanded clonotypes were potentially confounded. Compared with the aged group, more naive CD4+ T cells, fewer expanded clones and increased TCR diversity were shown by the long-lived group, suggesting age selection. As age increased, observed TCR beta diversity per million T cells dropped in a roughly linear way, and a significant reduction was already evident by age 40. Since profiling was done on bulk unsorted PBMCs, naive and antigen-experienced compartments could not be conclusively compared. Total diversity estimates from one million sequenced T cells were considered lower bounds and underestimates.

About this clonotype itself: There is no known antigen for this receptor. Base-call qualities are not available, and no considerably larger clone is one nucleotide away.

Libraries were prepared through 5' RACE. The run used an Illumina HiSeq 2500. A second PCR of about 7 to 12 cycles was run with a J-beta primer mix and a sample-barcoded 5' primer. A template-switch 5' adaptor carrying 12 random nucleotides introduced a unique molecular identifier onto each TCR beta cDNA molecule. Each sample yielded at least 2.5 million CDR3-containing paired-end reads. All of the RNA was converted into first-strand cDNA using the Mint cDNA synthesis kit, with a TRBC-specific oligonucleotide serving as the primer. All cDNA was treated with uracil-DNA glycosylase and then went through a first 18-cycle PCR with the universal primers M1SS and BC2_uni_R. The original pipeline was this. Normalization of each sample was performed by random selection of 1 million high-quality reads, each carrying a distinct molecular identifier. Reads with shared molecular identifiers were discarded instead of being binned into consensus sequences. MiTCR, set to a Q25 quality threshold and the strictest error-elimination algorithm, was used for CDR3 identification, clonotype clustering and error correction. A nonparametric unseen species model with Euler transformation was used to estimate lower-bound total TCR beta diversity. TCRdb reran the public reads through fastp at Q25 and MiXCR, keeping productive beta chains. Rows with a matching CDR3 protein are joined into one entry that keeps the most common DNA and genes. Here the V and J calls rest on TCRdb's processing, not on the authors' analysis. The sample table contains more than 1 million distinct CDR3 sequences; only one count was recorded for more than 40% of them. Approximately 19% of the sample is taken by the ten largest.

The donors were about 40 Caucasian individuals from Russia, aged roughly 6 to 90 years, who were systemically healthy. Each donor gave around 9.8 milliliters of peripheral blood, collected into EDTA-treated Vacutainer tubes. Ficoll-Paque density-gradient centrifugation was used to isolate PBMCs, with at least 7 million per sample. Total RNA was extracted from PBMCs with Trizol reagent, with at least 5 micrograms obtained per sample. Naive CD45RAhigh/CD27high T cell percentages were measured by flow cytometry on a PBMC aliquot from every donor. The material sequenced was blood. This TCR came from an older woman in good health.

The base sequence is TGCAGCGTTGAAGGGGGGGGACTAGCGGGAAGCTACGAGCAGTACTTC. Translated, this is CSVEGGGLAGSYEQYF. This receptor chain uses TRBV29-1 and TRBJ2-7; 13 bases in the middle match TRBD2. The CDR3 holds 16 amino acids from the cysteine to the phenylalanine. The sequence is cut down to CDR3 DNA, 48 bases in frame from base 1. Germline trimming amounts to 1 base on V and 3 bases on J, with 6 as the count of junction bases outside the gene matches. CDR1 and CDR2 are read off the germline V gene as SQVTM and ANQGSEA.